This TCR beta chain was sequenced during a study of blood T cell repertoires in COVID-19. At the level of the study: Donors in the United States, Italy and Spain gave samples during acute or convalescent COVID-19.

Per the original data handling: Researchers report that nucleated cell counts were estimated from reference gene primer amplification. TCRdb's copy holds only in-frame clones and misses some; the assay was immunoSEQ multiplex PCR. That table gives V, J and clone size, and the DNA gave D and trimming. This table has roughly 27,000 clones, roughly 91% appearing once. The CDR3 runs 14 residues. Germline assignment: CDR1 SGHDT and CDR2 YYEEEE. The V end lost 4 bases, the J end lost 1 base, and 11 bases lay between the germline ends. The receptor was isolated from a human donor with active COVID-19. The donor label of this sample is uncertain. J is TRBJ1-1 and V is TRBV5-6, with D tentatively TRBD1 (5 bases). Material for sequencing was peripheral blood. The CDR3 nucleotides are TGTGCCAGCAGCCCTTTACAGGCGAACACTGAAGCTTTCTTT. It codes for CASSPLQANTEAFF.